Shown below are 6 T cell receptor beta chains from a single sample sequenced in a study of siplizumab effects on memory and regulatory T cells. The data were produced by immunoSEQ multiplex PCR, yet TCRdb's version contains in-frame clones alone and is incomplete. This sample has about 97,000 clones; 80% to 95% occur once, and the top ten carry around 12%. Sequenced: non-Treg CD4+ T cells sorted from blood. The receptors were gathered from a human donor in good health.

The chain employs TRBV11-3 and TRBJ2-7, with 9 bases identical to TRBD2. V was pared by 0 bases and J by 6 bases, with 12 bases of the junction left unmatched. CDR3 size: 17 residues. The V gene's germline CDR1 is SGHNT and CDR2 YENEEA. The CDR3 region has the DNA TGTGCCAGCAGCTTAGAAACCGCCGTCCTAGCGGGATCCGAGCAGTACTTC. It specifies CASSLETAVLAGSEQYF.

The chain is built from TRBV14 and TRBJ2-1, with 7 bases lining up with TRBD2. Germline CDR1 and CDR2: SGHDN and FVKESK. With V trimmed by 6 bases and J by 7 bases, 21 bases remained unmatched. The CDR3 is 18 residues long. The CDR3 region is CASSFWARASGGLNEQFF. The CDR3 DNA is TGTGCCAGCAGTTTTTGGGCGCGAGCTAGCGGAGGACTAAATGAGCAGTTCTTC.

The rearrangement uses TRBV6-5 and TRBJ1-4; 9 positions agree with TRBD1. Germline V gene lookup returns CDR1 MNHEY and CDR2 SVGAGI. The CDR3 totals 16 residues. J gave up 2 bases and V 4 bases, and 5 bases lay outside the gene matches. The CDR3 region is CASSSRDRVTNEKLFF. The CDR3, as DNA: TGTGCCAGCAGTTCCCGGGACAGGGTGACTAATGAAAAACTGTTTTTT.

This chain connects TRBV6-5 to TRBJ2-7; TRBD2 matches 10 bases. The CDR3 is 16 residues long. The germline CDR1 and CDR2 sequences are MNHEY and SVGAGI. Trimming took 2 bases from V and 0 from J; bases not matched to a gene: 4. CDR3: CASSYRLAGPSYEQYF. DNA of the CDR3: TGTGCCAGCAGTTACCGACTAGCGGGCCCCTCCTACGAGCAGTACTTC.

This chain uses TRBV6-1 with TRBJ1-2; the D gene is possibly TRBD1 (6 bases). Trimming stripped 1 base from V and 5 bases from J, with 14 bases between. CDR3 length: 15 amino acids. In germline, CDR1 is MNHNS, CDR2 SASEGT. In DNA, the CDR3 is TGTGCCAGCAGTGAAGATACAGGGAGTTTGTATGGCTACACCTTC. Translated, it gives CASSEDTGSLYGYTF.

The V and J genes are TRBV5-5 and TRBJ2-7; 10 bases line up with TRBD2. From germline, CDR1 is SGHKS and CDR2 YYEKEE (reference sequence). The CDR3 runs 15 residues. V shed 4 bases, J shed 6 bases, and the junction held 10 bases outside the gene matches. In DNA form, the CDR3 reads TGTGCCAGCAGCCCGTGGACTAGCGGAATATTCGAGCAGTACTTC. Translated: CASSPWTSGIFEQYF.